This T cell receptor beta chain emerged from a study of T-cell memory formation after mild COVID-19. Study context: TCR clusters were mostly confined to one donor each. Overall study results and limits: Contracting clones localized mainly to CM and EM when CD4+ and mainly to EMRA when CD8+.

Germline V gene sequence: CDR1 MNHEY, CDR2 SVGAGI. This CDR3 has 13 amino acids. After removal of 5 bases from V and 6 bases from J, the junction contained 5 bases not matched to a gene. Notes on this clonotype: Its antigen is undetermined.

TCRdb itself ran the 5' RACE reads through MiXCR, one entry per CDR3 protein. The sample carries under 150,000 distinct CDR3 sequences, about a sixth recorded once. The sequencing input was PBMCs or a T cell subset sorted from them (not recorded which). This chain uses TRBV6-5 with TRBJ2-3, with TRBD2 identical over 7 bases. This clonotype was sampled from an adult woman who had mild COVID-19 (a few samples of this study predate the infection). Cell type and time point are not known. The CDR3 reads CASSRTSVDTQYF. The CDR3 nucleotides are TGTGCCAGCAGTCGAACTAGCGTGGATACGCAGTATTTT.